The rows below give T cell receptor beta chains drawn from one sample of a study of technical replicates of blood from several donors. Sequencing was performed with immunoSEQ multiplex PCR; in TCRdb, only in-frame clones are kept and a portion is missing. Here the sample spans approximately 81,000 clones, over 90% being singletons. Material for sequencing was T cells isolated from PBMCs. All receptors come from a human donor in good health. Each CDR3 is given with its conserved first and last residue. D genes are given only for firm matches. A clone size is listed for some rows: how often the clone was seen (once, few, many), or a class if it is expanded.

d_gene	abundance	v_gene	j_gene	len	CDR3aa	CDR3nt
TRBD1	once	TRBV7-9	TRBJ1-1	10	CASSWDSAFF	TGTGCCAGCAGCTGGGACAGCGCTTTCTTT
.	.	TRBV10-1	TRBJ1-2	14	CASSADTYNYGYTF	TGCGCCAGCAGTGCCGACACGTATAACTATGGCTACACCTTC
TRBD2	.	TRBV5-6	TRBJ2-7	14	CASSLDVAGAEQYF	TGTGCCAGCAGCTTGGATGTAGCGGGAGCCGAGCAGTACTTC
TRBD1	.	TRBV27	TRBJ2-1	17	CASSLSAGTGIYNEQFF	TGTGCCAGCAGTTTATCGGCCGGGACAGGCATCTACAATGAGCAGTTCTTC
.	.	TRBV10-3	TRBJ2-2	15	CASQEGQPGREELFF	TGTGCCTCCCAAGAGGGCCAACCGGGAAGGGAGGAGCTGTTTTTT
TRBD2	.	TRBV9	TRBJ2-1	18	CASSTPTLAGATYNEQFF	TGTGCCAGCAGCACACCCACCTTAGCGGGAGCGACCTACAATGAGCAGTTCTTC
TRBD2	.	TRBV9	TRBJ2-3	17	CASSLHGLADSTDTQYF	TGTGCCAGCAGCCTACATGGACTAGCGGATAGCACAGATACGCAGTATTTT
.	.	TRBV13	TRBJ2-7	14	CASSLGYGFHEQYF	TGTGCCAGCAGCTTAGGGTACGGGTTCCACGAGCAGTACTTC
TRBD1	.	TRBV7-3	TRBJ2-4	17	CASSRYRDRVAKNIQYF	TGTGCCAGCAGCAGATACCGGGACAGGGTAGCCAAAAACATTCAGTACTTC
.	.	TRBV6-6	TRBJ1-3	13	CASSYLTGNTIYF	TGTGCCAGCAGTTACCTAACTGGAAACACCATATATTTT
TRBD1	.	TRBV4-1	TRBJ2-3	17	CASSRYRDREVKDTQYF	TGCGCCAGCAGCCGGTACCGGGACAGGGAAGTTAAAGATACGCAGTATTTT
.	.	TRBV2	TRBJ2-2	13	CASKAENTGELFF	TGTGCCAGCAAGGCGGAGAACACCGGGGAGCTGTTTTTT
.	.	TRBV29-1	TRBJ1-4	15	CSVNRNGRGNEKLFF	TGCAGCGTTAATAGAAACGGTCGTGGTAATGAAAAACTGTTTTTT
TRBD2	once	TRBV5-4	TRBJ2-1	16	CASSSRLAGGNNEQFF	TGTGCCAGCAGCAGCCGACTAGCGGGAGGGAACAATGAGCAGTTCTTC
.	.	TRBV6-6	TRBJ2-5	13	CASSPSGGETQYF	TGTGCCAGCAGTCCCAGTGGCGGGGAGACCCAGTACTTC
.	.	TRBV18	TRBJ2-7	12	CASSPSGEKQYF	TGTGCCAGCTCACCCTCCGGGGAGAAGCAGTACTTC
TRBD2	.	TRBV7-8	TRBJ2-3	15	CASSQREGSTDTQYF	TGTGCCAGCAGCCAAAGGGAGGGCTCCACAGATACGCAGTATTTT
.	.	TRBV10-3	TRBJ2-1	13	CAISDQGRIEQFF	TGTGCCATCAGTGACCAGGGGAGAATTGAGCAGTTCTTC
.	once	TRBV21-1	TRBJ2-6	15	CASSKGPSGANVLTF	TGTGCCAGCAGCAAAGGTCCTTCTGGGGCCAACGTCCTGACTTTC
.	.	TRBV7-9	TRBJ1-2	13	CASSFGQSYGYTF	TGTGCCAGCAGCTTTGGACAGTCCTATGGCTACACCTTC
TRBD1	.	TRBV7-9	TRBJ1-4	15	CASSSYGTGNEKLFF	TGTGCCAGCAGCTCATACGGGACAGGGAATGAAAAACTGTTTTTT
TRBD1	.	TRBV19	TRBJ2-5	15	CASSILGQGEETQYF	TGTGCCAGTAGTATACTCGGACAGGGGGAAGAGACCCAGTACTTC
.	.	TRBV4-1	TRBJ2-2	15	CASSQSRGNTGELFF	TGCGCCAGCAGCCAATCGCGGGGCAACACCGGGGAGCTGTTTTTT
.	.	TRBV5-4	TRBJ2-5	14	CASSRTEALKTQYF	TGTGCCAGCAGCCGGACGGAGGCCTTAAAGACCCAGTACTTC
TRBD1	.	TRBV11-2	TRBJ2-2	15	CASSLQGANTGELFF	TGTGCCAGCAGCTTACAGGGGGCGAACACCGGGGAGCTGTTTTTT
TRBD2	.	TRBV25-1	TRBJ2-1	15	CASSETSMRDNEQFF	TGTGCCAGCAGTGAGACTAGCATGAGGGACAATGAGCAGTTCTTC
.	.	TRBV19	TRBJ2-5	13	CASSIDGEETQYF	TGTGCCAGTAGTATAGACGGGGAAGAGACCCAGTACTTC
TRBD1	.	TRBV4-1	TRBJ2-7	16	CASSPAGTGASYEQYF	TGCGCCAGCAGCCCGGCCGGGACAGGGGCTTCCTACGAGCAGTACTTC
TRBD2	.	TRBV2	TRBJ2-1	14	CASSERASGSEQFF	TGTGCCAGCAGTGAAAGGGCTAGCGGGAGCGAGCAGTTCTTC
TRBD2	.	TRBV10-1	TRBJ2-3	18	CASSDPGLAGPRTDTQYF	TGCGCCAGCAGTGACCCGGGACTAGCGGGACCGCGCACAGATACGCAGTATTTT
.	.	TRBV7-9	TRBJ2-2	13	CASTTGNTGELFF	TGTGCCAGCACAACAGGGAACACCGGGGAGCTGTTTTTT
.	.	TRBV12-5	TRBJ2-3	15	CASGYPEGLGDTQYF	TGTGCTAGTGGTTACCCGGAGGGCCTTGGAGATACGCAGTATTTT
TRBD1	few	TRBV5-1	TRBJ1-2	13	CASSFDRGRGYTF	TGCGCCAGCAGCTTTGACAGGGGACGTGGCTACACCTTC
TRBD1	.	TRBV7-9	TRBJ1-1	15	CASSSVTGGRTEAFF	TGTGCCAGCAGCTCGGTGACAGGGGGCCGTACTGAAGCTTTCTTT
TRBD2	.	TRBV7-3	TRBJ2-1	15	CASSPWTSGRNEQFF	TGTGCCAGCAGCCCTTGGACTAGCGGGAGGAATGAGCAGTTCTTC
.	few	TRBV6-5	TRBJ1-1	14	CATVDRFGVTEAFF	TGTGCCACCGTGGACAGATTTGGTGTCACTGAAGCTTTCTTT
TRBD2	.	TRBV13	TRBJ2-5	19	CASSLGIGGSGRARETQYF	TGTGCCAGCAGCTTAGGGATTGGGGGTAGCGGGAGGGCCCGAGAGACCCAGTACTTC
TRBD1	.	TRBV7-2	TRBJ1-4	13	CASSWTQGESLFF	TGTGCCAGCAGCTGGACACAGGGGGAAAGCCTGTTTTTT
TRBD1	.	TRBV27	TRBJ2-7	16	CASSLSGGDLYNEQYF	TGTGCCAGCAGTTTATCAGGGGGCGACTTATATAACGAGCAGTACTTC